One T cell receptor (beta chain) is described in this entry. Only in-frame clones appear in the TCRdb table, and some are missing; sequencing was by immunoSEQ multiplex PCR. The repertoire consists of approximately 180,000 clones, with 75% to 95% occurring once and the leading ten covering about 2%. With 5 bases removed from V and 7 bases from J, the gap between germline ends came to 24 bases. Germline V lookup: CDR1 MNHEY, CDR2 SMNVEV (reference sequence). There are 16 residues in the CDR3. The data are from a study of control samples from healthy donors and cancer patients. Sequencing was done on a sample of blood. This receptor was taken from a woman between 40 and 55 years old in good health. The chain combines TRBV27 with TRBJ2-7; a weak D match, TRBD1 (8 bases). The CDR3 bases are TGTGCCAGCAGTCAATCAGCGGGGACAGGCCATTGGGAGCAGTACTTC. It specifies CASSQSAGTGHWEQYF.